Shown below are 16 T cell receptor beta chains from a single sample sequenced in a study of shared clonotypes between healthy human individuals. Selected positively for CCR7 and CD45RO-negative, naive CD8 cells excluded terminally differentiated effector memory CD45RA+ cells. The assay was immunoSEQ multiplex PCR, and TCRdb's table has in-frame clones only and misses some. Among millions of clones, approximately 94% were seen once, and the ten largest hold 1.7%. Sample: naive CD8+ T cells from PBMCs. The source of these receptors is a man between 18 and 29 years old in good health. Some clones in this sample may be carry-over from other donors' samples.

The V and J genes are TRBV27 and TRBJ2-3, with 8 bases identical to TRBD2. The CDR3 length is 15 residues. Germline trimming cut 5 bases from V and 1 base from J; bases unmatched to any gene: 5. Germline V gene data show CDR1 as MNHEY and CDR2 as SMNVEV (reference sequence). CDR3 coding DNA: TGTGCCAGCAGTATGGGACTAGGCGGCACAGATACGCAGTATTTT. This codes for CASSMGLGGTDTQYF.

This rearrangement joins TRBV9 to TRBJ2-3, with TRBD2 identical over 12 bases. The CDR3 runs to 16 residues. V dropped 4 bases and J dropped 6; count of bases not matched to a gene: 9. CDR1 is SGDLS, CDR2 YYNGEE, per germline. CDR3 amino acids: CASSSGLAGLMDTQYF. CDR3 DNA sequence: TGTGCCAGCAGCTCTGGACTAGCGGGATTGATGGATACGCAGTATTTT.

The rearrangement uses TRBV28 and TRBJ1-2; 8 bases line up with TRBD1. Germline values: CDR1 MDHEN, CDR2 SYDVKM. CDR3 length: 11 amino acids. Trimming at V came to 11 bases and at J to 5 bases, leaving 4 bases not matched to a gene. CDR3 bases: TGTGCCTGCTACAGGGGGTATGGCTACACCTTC. The encoded protein is CACYRGYGYTF.

This chain links TRBV29-1 with TRBJ2-7; weak D call: TRBD1 (6 bases). CDR1 is SQVTM, CDR2 ANQGSEA, per germline. The CDR3 is 13 residues long. V gave up 5 bases and J gave up 3 bases, with 14 bases separating them. DNA of the CDR3: TGCAGCGTTCGAGGGACCAGGGGCTACGAGCAGTACTTC. As protein: CSVRGTRGYEQYF.

As regards this clone: The same CDR3 arises from other DNA sequences in this sample as well. The chain recombines TRBV9 with TRBJ2-7; 8 nucleotides line up with TRBD2. CDR3 length: 14 residues. Germline CDR1 SGDLS, CDR2 YYNGEE. With V trimmed by 4 bases and J by 0 bases, 3 bases remained unmatched. The CDR3 DNA reads as TGTGCCAGCAGCCCCAGCGGGAGCTCCTACGAGCAGTACTTC. Protein sequence: CASSPSGSSYEQYF.

The V gene is TRBV27, the J gene TRBJ2-5; maybe TRBD2 (5 bases). Trimming took 5 bases from V and 5 from J, leaving 15 bases between them. The CDR3 totals 14 residues. The germline gives CDR1 MNHEY, CDR2 SMNVEV (reference sequence). For the CDR3, the DNA is TGTGCCAGCAGTCCCGGGATGGGTAAGGAGACCCAGTACTTC. It codes for CASSPGMGKETQYF.

The count of this clone is one. The rearrangement uses TRBV19 and TRBJ1-3; TRBD1 is a possible D gene (6 bases). V gave up 0 bases and J gave up 8 bases, with 20 bases separating them. This CDR3 has 17 amino acids. Germline CDR1 is LNHDA and CDR2 is SQIVND (reference sequence). The DNA of the CDR3 is TGTGCCAGTAGTATAGATGGCCGAGGGGGACCCGAGGACACCATATATTTT. Protein product: CASSIDGRGGPEDTIYF.

The chain couples TRBV27 to TRBJ2-7, with 9 bases that match TRBD2. The CDR3 has 18 residues. Germline CDR1 reads MNHEY; CDR2 reads SMNVEV (reference sequence). The V gene end was trimmed by 2 bases and the J gene end by 3 bases; junction bases not matched to a gene: 14. The CDR3 nucleotides are TGTGCCAGCAGTTTACCGCGGGAGGGCCCCAATAAAAACTACGAGCAGTACTTC. It encodes CASSLPREGPNKNYEQYF.

The chain joins TRBV11-2 to TRBJ2-7, with no clear D. Trimming took off 1 base at V and 3 bases at J, with 10 bases between the two ends. CDR1 SGHAT and CDR2 FQNNGV come from the germline V gene. The CDR3 is 14 residues long. The CDR3 reads CASSLAIGDYEQYF. The CDR3 nucleotides are TGTGCCAGCAGCTTAGCGATTGGGGACTACGAGCAGTACTTC.

This sequence joins TRBV25-1 and TRBJ2-7, with D possibly being TRBD1 (5 bases). Germline V gene sequence: CDR1 MGHDK, CDR2 SYGVNS. V dropped 6 bases and J dropped 3 bases, with 9 bases sitting between them. The CDR3 sequence is 12 residues long. This chain's CDR3 is CASRGLHYEQYF. The DNA of the CDR3 is TGTGCCAGCAGGGGGCTGCACTACGAGCAGTACTTC.

This clone was picked up a small number of times. The sample contains more than one DNA sequence encoding this CDR3. This chain joins TRBV9 and TRBJ1-1; D possibly corresponds to TRBD1 (5 bases). Deletions cut 0 bases from V and 1 base from J, with 7 bases between. Germline V gene data show CDR1 as SGDLS and CDR2 as YYNGEE. The CDR3 has 14 amino acids. The CDR3 sequence is CASSVGRGNTEAFF. The CDR3 nucleotides read TGTGCCAGCAGCGTAGGGAGGGGGAACACTGAAGCTTTCTTT.

The chain links TRBV29-1 to TRBJ1-3; unclear D gene. The length of the CDR3 is 12 residues. CDR1 is SQVTM, CDR2 ANQGSEA, per germline. The V end lost 5 bases, the J end lost 1 base, and 6 bases lay between the germline ends. CDR3 coding DNA: TGCAGCGTTCTGGGTTCTGGAAACACCATATATTTT. This encodes CSVLGSGNTIYF.

V and J are TRBV10-3 and TRBJ1-1; no definite D call. Per the germline V gene, CDR1 is ENHRY and CDR2 is SYGVKD. CDR3 length: 16 residues. V was cut by 4 bases and J by 0 bases, with 15 bases left in between. CDR3 sequence reads: CAISADSVDMNTEAFF. CDR3 nucleotide sequence: TGTGCCATCAGTGCCGATTCAGTGGATATGAACACTGAAGCTTTCTTT.

The V gene is TRBV2, the J gene TRBJ2-7; D possibly corresponds to TRBD2 (6 bases). The CDR3 length is 14 residues. Trimming took 5 bases from V and 4 from J, leaving 15 bases between them. CDR1 is SNHLY, CDR2 FYNNEI, per germline. In DNA, the CDR3 is TGTGCCAGCAGTTACGGGACTGCTAATTACGAGCAGTACTTC. Translating gives CASSYGTANYEQYF.

This chain links TRBV19 with TRBJ2-7; 9 nucleotides align to TRBD2. Germline V gene sequence: CDR1 LNHDA, CDR2 SQIVND (reference sequence). V shed 5 bases and J 6 bases; nucleotides not matched to a gene: 14. The CDR3 is 16 amino acids. The CDR3 loop reads CASSPGGVAGVGEQYF. The CDR3 DNA follows: TGTGCCAGTAGTCCGGGGGGTGTAGCGGGAGTAGGCGAGCAGTACTTC.

This clone was detected once. The chain carries TRBV5-6 and TRBJ2-2; 14 bases map to TRBD2. The CDR3 has 18 amino acids. Trimming at V came to 0 bases and at J to 6 bases, leaving 7 bases not matched to a gene. Germline V gene sequence: CDR1 SGHDT, CDR2 YYEEEE. This CDR3 reads CASSLDGTSGSNPGELFF. For the CDR3, the DNA is TGTGCCAGCAGCTTGGACGGGACTAGCGGGAGTAACCCCGGGGAGCTGTTTTTT.